The 27 T cell receptor beta chains in this list originate from one sample, sequenced in a study of CXCR3-negative and CXCR3-positive naive CD8 T cells. Study-wide findings and caveats: TRB CDR3 hydrophobicity was greater in CXCR3-positive naive cells than in CXCR3-negative naive cells.

The authors made the TRB cDNA libraries by 5' RACE using UMI labels. TCRdb reprocessed the 5' RACE reads and reports one entry per CDR3 protein, with no DNA. The sample includes roughly 120,000 distinct CDR3 sequences. Which antigens these TCRs recognize remains unknown. The sequenced sample was naive CXCR3+ CD8+ T cells from blood. Subset denoted: CD45RO-CCR7+CD27+CD95- naive CD8+ T cells expressing CXCR3 (TNR3+). The source of these receptors is a human donor in good health. Some clones in this sample may be carry-over from other donors' samples.

The rearrangement uses TRBV21-1 and TRBJ1-1; TCRdb picks TRBD1, but there is no DNA to check that call. TRBV21-1 is annotated as a pseudogene. The CDR3 covers 15 residues. The chain's CDR3 is CASTKQGAADTEAFF.

The chain joins TRBV14 to TRBJ1-1. Looked up from germline, CDR1 is SGHDN and CDR2 is FVKESK. The CDR3 sequence is 12 residues long. The CDR3 reads CASSQDAGEAFF. Full variable domain (rest looked up from reference TRBV14 and TRBJ1-1): EAGVTQFPSHSVIEKGQTVTLRCDPISGHDNLYWYRRVMGKEIKFLLHFVKESKQDESGMPNNRFLAERTGGTYSTLKVQPAELEDSGVYFCASSQDAGEAFFGQGTRLTVV.

This sequence joins TRBV5-5 and TRBJ2-7; TCRdb designates TRBD2, a call that cannot be tested without DNA. Germline CDR1 and CDR2: SGHKS and YYEKEE (reference sequence). This CDR3 spans 15 amino acids. CDR3 protein: CASSPGLGHLLEQYF.

V usage is TRBV5-1 and J usage is TRBJ1-1; TCRdb indicates TRBD1, and absent DNA this call remains unverified. Per germline, CDR1 SGHRS and CDR2 YFSETQ. The CDR3 is 15 residues long. The CDR3 spells CASSLPTGGDTEAFF.

The CDR3: CASSGGRGQDEAFF. The chain is built from TRBV7-3 and TRBJ1-1; TCRdb outputs TRBD1, but without DNA this stays unchecked. This CDR3 comprises 14 residues. Per germline, CDR1 SGHTA and CDR2 FQGTGA.

The V gene is TRBV4-3, the J gene TRBJ2-2; with no DNA, the TCRdb D assignment of TRBD2 cannot be verified. The CDR3 is made up of 17 amino acids. Germline V CDR1 and CDR2: LGHNA, YSLEER. CDR3 region: CASSQDPAGDYTGELFF.

The genes are TRBV6-5 and TRBJ2-2. Germline V lookup: CDR1 MNHEY, CDR2 SVGAGI. The CDR3 is 14 amino acids. CDR3: CASSYSSTTGELFF.

The chain uses TRBV7-6 and TRBJ2-3. This CDR3 is built from 16 residues. CDR1 and CDR2 (germline): SGHVS, FNYEAQ. CDR3: CASSPQAVAVIDTQYF.

The V call is TRBV6-5, the J call TRBJ2-1. The CDR3 runs 16 residues. Germline V gene data show CDR1 as MNHEY and CDR2 as SVGAGI. The CDR3 protein is CASSYTAGVSYNEQFF.

This chain links TRBV7-9 with TRBJ1-1. CDR1 is SEHNR, CDR2 FQNEAQ, per germline (reference sequence). The CDR3 is 13 residues long. CDR3 loop: CASSPQAGTEAFF.

The V gene is TRBV29-1, the J gene TRBJ1-2; TCRdb proposes TRBD1, but this gene call is untestable without DNA. The CDR3 has 14 amino acids. Germline CDR1 SQVTM, CDR2 ANQGSEA. The CDR3 protein is CSVEGVATDYGYTF. The variable domain in full, with the rest retrieved from reference TRBV29-1 and TRBJ1-2, is SAVISQKPSRDICQRGTSLTIQCQVDSQVTMMFWYRQQPGQSLTLIATANQGSEATYESGFVIDKFPISRPNLTFSTLTVSNMSPEDSSIYLCSVEGVATDYGYTFGSGTRLTVV.

This chain uses TRBV5-5 with TRBJ2-5. CDR3 length equals 13 residues. Looked up from germline, CDR1 is SGHKS and CDR2 is YYEKEE (reference sequence). This chain's CDR3 is CASFDGFQETQYF.

The chain joins TRBV5-1 to TRBJ2-1; TCRdb selects TRBD2, and the lack of DNA leaves this call unchecked. CDR1 and CDR2 from the germline V gene are SGHRS and YFSETQ. The CDR3 totals 19 residues. CDR3 protein: CASSPHSGRYESSYNEQFF.

The rearrangement joins TRBV29-1 to TRBJ2-5; the TRBD1 assignment by TCRdb is unverifiable without DNA. Germline V lookup: CDR1 SQVTM, CDR2 ANQGSEA. CDR3 length equals 14 residues. CDR3 in amino acids: CSVEEGQLQETQYF.

The V and J genes are TRBV3-1 and TRBJ2-7; TCRdb designates TRBD2, a call that cannot be tested without DNA. The germline CDR1 and CDR2 sequences are LGHDT and YNNKEL (reference sequence). This CDR3 has 16 residues. This CDR3 is CASSQEPRASSYEQYF.

V and J are TRBV4-3 and TRBJ2-3. Germline CDR1 reads LGHNA; CDR2 reads YSLEER. The CDR3 sequence is 13 residues long. The chain's CDR3 is CASSPGLIDTQYF.

The genes are TRBV7-6 and TRBJ2-2; absent DNA, TCRdb's TRBD2 call cannot be checked. Germline values: CDR1 SGHVS, CDR2 FNYEAQ. This CDR3 has 14 residues. The CDR3: CASSLAGESGELFF.

The chain is built from TRBV12-3 or TRBV12-4 and TRBJ2-7; lacking DNA, the TRBD1 call made by TCRdb goes unchecked. The length of the CDR3 is 12 residues. The chain's CDR3 is CASRGAGNEQYF.

This chain joins TRBV24-1 and TRBJ2-3; without DNA, the TCRdb call of TRBD2 cannot be checked. Per germline, CDR1 KGHDR and CDR2 SFDVKD. The CDR3 is made up of 13 amino acids. CDR3 sequence reads: CATSDSAADTQYF.

The genes are TRBV27 and TRBJ2-7. CDR3 length: 13 amino acids. Germline-derived CDR1 and CDR2 are MNHEY and SMNVEV (reference sequence). CDR3 region: CASSYGPPYEQYF.

The V gene is TRBV5-1, the J gene TRBJ2-2. The CDR3 totals 12 residues. The V gene's germline CDR1 is SGHRS and CDR2 YFSETQ. The CDR3 sequence is CASSSYTGELFF.

The V gene is TRBV12-3 or TRBV12-4, the J gene TRBJ2-2. The CDR3 contains 13 residues. CDR3 protein: CASSTTTTGELFF.

The J gene is TRBJ1-1, the V gene TRBV11-2; TCRdb's assignment of TRBD1 cannot be checked, as there is no DNA. This CDR3 has 17 residues. The germline CDR1 and CDR2 sequences are SGHAT and FQNNGV. The CDR3 loop is CASNTDSWDRGNTEAFF.

The chain recombines TRBV5-1 with TRBJ1-1; the TCRdb call, TRBD1, lacks DNA for checking. The CDR3 has 17 amino acids. CDR1 and CDR2 (germline): SGHRS, YFSETQ. CDR3 region: CASSLAGQGRLNTEAFF.

The genes are TRBV23-1 and TRBJ2-7. TRBV23-1 is flagged as an ORF with uncertain function. The CDR3 consists of 17 residues. The CDR3 loop reads CASSNLFRTGSSYEQYF.

The chain is built from TRBV29-1 and TRBJ2-3; with no DNA, the TCRdb D assignment of TRBD2 cannot be verified. Germline CDR1 reads SQVTM; CDR2 reads ANQGSEA. The CDR3 runs 13 residues. CDR3 residues: CSVEEGLTDTQYF.

The rearrangement uses TRBV3-1 and TRBJ2-4. In germline, CDR1 is LGHDT, CDR2 YNNKEL (reference sequence). The CDR3 has 14 amino acids. The CDR3 spells CASSQASAKNIQYF.